This is a list of T cell receptor beta chains from one sample in a study of blood T cell repertoires in COVID-19. Method: immunoSEQ multiplex PCR; TCRdb's copy keeps in-frame clones and lacks some. The sample records some 230,000 clones, about four fifths being singletons. What was sequenced was PBMCs or T cells enriched from blood (not recorded which). The receptors derive from a woman aged 40 to 49 with acute COVID-19. Both conserved end residues are part of each CDR3. The D gene is left open where the match is weak. The size of a clone is reported for some rows only, either as once, few or many, or as a class for expanded clones.

J	D	size	V	DNA	CDR3
TRBJ2-1	TRBD1	once	TRBV28	TGTGCCAGCAGTTTTATCGGGACAGGTTACAATGAGCAGTTCTTC	CASSFIGTGYNEQFF
TRBJ1-1	NA	NA	TRBV6-2/TRBV6-3	TGTGCCAGCAGTTATCGTAGCAAGGCGACTGAAGCTTTCTTT	CASSYRSKATEAFF
TRBJ2-3	NA	NA	TRBV5-4	TGTGCCAGCAGCCGTCAGGGGAAGATGGGCACAGATACGCAGTATTTT	CASSRQGKMGTDTQYF
TRBJ1-2	NA	NA	TRBV5-1	TGCGCCAGCAGCTTGGACAGTGTACCTCATGATGGCTACACCTTC	CASSLDSVPHDGYTF
TRBJ1-2	NA	NA	TRBV9	TGTGCCAGCAGCGTATCCAGCTATGGCTACACCTTC	CASSVSSYGYTF
TRBJ1-1	NA	NA	TRBV12-3/TRBV12-4	TGTGCCAGCACCTCCACAGGTGCTGAAGCTTTCTTT	CASTSTGAEAFF
TRBJ2-6	NA	NA	TRBV4-3	TGCGCCAGCAGCCAAGAAGGGGGCTCTGGGGCCAACGTCCTGACTTTC	CASSQEGGSGANVLTF
TRBJ1-2	TRBD1	NA	TRBV5-1	TGCGCCAGCACCCAGACAGGGTCCTATGGCTACACCTTC	CASTQTGSYGYTF
TRBJ2-1	NA	NA	TRBV29-1	TGCAGCGCGGGACTTCTCAATGAGCAGTTCTTC	CSAGLLNEQFF
TRBJ1-2	NA	NA	TRBV7-2	TGTGCCAGCAAGTTGTGGACCGCAGCCGGCGGGGGGGGCTACACCTTC	CASKLWTAAGGGGYTF
TRBJ2-7	TRBD2	NA	TRBV11-3	TGTGCCAGCAGCTTGGGAGGGGAGGCCTACGAGCAGTACTTC	CASSLGGEAYEQYF
TRBJ1-3	TRBD1	NA	TRBV3-1/TRBV3-2	TGTGCCAGCAGCCCCCGACAGGGCTTCTCTGGAAACACCATATATTTT	CASSPRQGFSGNTIYF
TRBJ1-6	NA	NA	TRBV6-1	TGTGCCAGCAGTGAACTAGTAGGGGTTAAGTCACCCCTCCACTTT	CASSELVGVKSPLHF
TRBJ1-1	NA	NA	TRBV29-1	TGCAGCACGACGGAGATGAAGTTTGAAGCTTTCTTT	CSTTEMKFEAFF
TRBJ2-1	NA	once	TRBV5-4	TGTGCCAGCAGCCCGGACTACAACAATGAGCAGTTCTTC	CASSPDYNNEQFF
TRBJ1-1	NA	NA	TRBV7-2	TGTGCCAGCAGCTTAGGAGTAACGAGCACTGAAGCTTTCTTT	CASSLGVTSTEAFF
TRBJ2-5	NA	NA	TRBV20-1	TGCAGTGCTAGTTTGGGGAGAGTCCAAGAGACCCAGTACTTC	CSASLGRVQETQYF
TRBJ2-1	TRBD2	NA	TRBV28	TGTGCCAGCAGCTCGAGATTGTCCGGGAGGATTAGGAATGAGCAGTTCTTC	CASSSRLSGRIRNEQFF
TRBJ1-1	NA	NA	TRBV7-9	TGTGCCAGCAGCTTAGGGGAGGGGACTGTTGAAGCTTTCTTT	CASSLGEGTVEAFF
TRBJ2-1	NA	NA	TRBV28	TGTGCCAGCAGTTCCCGGATCTACCGCGGCAATGAGCAGTTCTTC	CASSSRIYRGNEQFF
TRBJ1-1	TRBD1	once	TRBV9	TGTGCCAGCAGCGGACAATCACCGGGGACAGGGGAAACTGAAGCTTTCTTT	CASSGQSPGTGETEAFF
TRBJ2-2	TRBD2	NA	TRBV5-1	TGCGCCAGCGTGGGGACTAGCGGGAGCGCGAACACCGGGGAGCTGTTTTTT	CASVGTSGSANTGELFF
TRBJ2-1	NA	few	TRBV11-3	TGTGCCAGCAGCCTACGCTACGGGGGGCACAATGAGCAGTTCTTC	CASSLRYGGHNEQFF
TRBJ2-7	NA	NA	TRBV5-4	TGTGCCAGCAGCTTGGAACAGGGAAGGTCCCACGAGCAGTACTTC	CASSLEQGRSHEQYF
TRBJ2-5	NA	NA	TRBV14	TGTGCCAGCAGCCGAGGACAGTTTTCTCAAGAGACCCAGTACTTC	CASSRGQFSQETQYF
TRBJ1-2	NA	NA	TRBV4-1	TGCGCCAGCAGCCAAGAGGGTCAGGGGCTCTATGGCTACACCTTC	CASSQEGQGLYGYTF
TRBJ2-7	NA	NA	TRBV27	TGTGCCAGCAGTTTTCGACTGGCCGACTACGAGCAGTACTTC	CASSFRLADYEQYF
TRBJ2-1	TRBD2	NA	TRBV7-2	TGTGCCAGCAGCCCAGTAGCGGGCCCCCAGTTCTTC	CASSPVAGPQFF
TRBJ1-2	NA	NA	TRBV28	TGTGCCAGCAGTTTGGGACAAGACAACTATGGCTACACCTTC	CASSLGQDNYGYTF
TRBJ2-7	NA	few	TRBV5-1	TGCGCCAGCAGCTTGAGCTCAAGCTCCTACGAGCAGTACTTC	CASSLSSSSYEQYF
TRBJ1-2	NA	few	TRBV7-2	TGTGCCAGCAGCGCTGTCCGACAAGGCGGCTACACCTTC	CASSAVRQGGYTF
TRBJ2-4	TRBD2	NA	TRBV3-1/TRBV3-2	TGTGCCAGCAGCCAACTGACTAGCGGGACCAAAAACATTCAGTACTTC	CASSQLTSGTKNIQYF
TRBJ1-1	NA	NA	TRBV19	TGTGCCAGCCGTTGGGGGGTCGGGAACACTGAAGCTTTCTTT	CASRWGVGNTEAFF
TRBJ1-1	NA	NA	TRBV5-1	TGCGCCAGCAGCTTGGGGTGGGGGCAGGGACGCACTGAAGCTTTCTTT	CASSLGWGQGRTEAFF
TRBJ2-1	TRBD1	NA	TRBV28	TGTGCCAGCAGTTCGGGACAGGGGGCGCGAAATGAGCAGTTCTTC	CASSSGQGARNEQFF
TRBJ1-4	NA	NA	TRBV11-2	TGTGCCAGCAGCTTAAACCCAGGGGCGGATGAAAAACTGTTTTTT	CASSLNPGADEKLFF
TRBJ2-1	NA	NA	TRBV21-1	TGTGCCAACACGACTCCGGTGATATATGAGCAGTTCTTC	CANTTPVIYEQFF
TRBJ2-7	NA	few	TRBV28	TGTGCCAGCAGTTTCAGCCAGGGTACGTACGAGCAGTACTTC	CASSFSQGTYEQYF
TRBJ2-7	TRBD1	NA	TRBV19	TGTGCCAGTAGTCCACTTGACAGGGGGGACTTCTACGAGCAGTACTTC	CASSPLDRGDFYEQYF
TRBJ2-1	NA	few	TRBV2	TGTGCCAGCAACGGGATCTTTAACAATGAGCAGTTCTTC	CASNGIFNNEQFF
TRBJ2-7	NA	NA	TRBV3-1/TRBV3-2	TGTGCCAGCAGCCCACAATCAGGGGGAGGAGAGCAGTACTTC	CASSPQSGGGEQYF
TRBJ2-5	NA	NA	TRBV10-3	TGTGCCATGAGGGCCGCTGGGGAAGAGACCCAGTACTTC	CAMRAAGEETQYF
TRBJ2-7	NA	NA	TRBV5-6	TGTGCCAGCAACCCTGCTGGGGGGAACTACGAGCAGTACTTC	CASNPAGGNYEQYF
TRBJ1-1	NA	once	TRBV4-2	TGTGCCAGCAGCCAAGATCAAGGGGACACTGAAGCTTTCTTT	CASSQDQGDTEAFF
TRBJ1-2	NA	NA	TRBV30	TGTGCCTGGAGTGCCCTTAAGGGGCAGGGCACTAACTATGGCTACACCTTC	CAWSALKGQGTNYGYTF